The T cell receptor (beta chain) under discussion was sequenced for a study of graft-versus-host responses after intestinal transplantation. Findings of the study overall: Individuals who had graft-donor T cell macrochimerism had allografts that showed high graft-versus-host to host-versus-graft clonal ratios. Circulating GvH clone levels at their peak were associated with HvG declines (early post-transplant).

Germline V gives CDR1 MNHEY, CDR2 SMNVEV (reference sequence). The CDR3 has 13 residues. Assay used: immunoSEQ multiplex PCR; TCRdb lists only in-frame clones, some missing. The data contain about 90,000 clones, roughly 93% of them singletons. On this clone: Its antigen is not known. A read error may account for a junction end that differs from germline. In the same sample, other DNA sequences code for this CDR3.

The source is a human donor who was the organ donor for an intestinal transplant. Sequenced here: unstimulated CD8+ T cells sorted from spleen or lymph node cells, sampled before transplant. The V gene is TRBV27, the J gene TRBJ1-1; no clear D gene. Written as DNA, the CDR3 is TGTGCTAGCAGTTCGCAGTTGAACACTGAAGCTTTCTTT. Encoded protein: CASSSQLNTEAFF.